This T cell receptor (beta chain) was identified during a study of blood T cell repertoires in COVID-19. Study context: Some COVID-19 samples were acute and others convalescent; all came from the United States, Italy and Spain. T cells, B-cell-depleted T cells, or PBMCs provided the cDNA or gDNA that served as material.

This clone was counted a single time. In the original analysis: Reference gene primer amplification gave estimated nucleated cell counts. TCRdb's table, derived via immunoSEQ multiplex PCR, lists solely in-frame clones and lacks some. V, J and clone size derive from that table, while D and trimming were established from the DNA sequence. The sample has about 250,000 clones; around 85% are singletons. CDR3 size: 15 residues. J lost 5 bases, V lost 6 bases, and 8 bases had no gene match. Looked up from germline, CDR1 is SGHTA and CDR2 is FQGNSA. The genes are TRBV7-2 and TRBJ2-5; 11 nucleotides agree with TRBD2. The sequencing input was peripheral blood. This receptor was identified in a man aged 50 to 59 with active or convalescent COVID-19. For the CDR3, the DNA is TGTGCCAGCAGAGCCGGGACTAGCGGCGGGGAGACCCAGTACTTC. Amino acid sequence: CASRAGTSGGETQYF.